This TCR beta chain was observed in a study of OX40 agonist ivuxolimab in advanced cancers. Across the whole study: All patients had ivuxolimab intravenously every 2 weeks at 0.01 to 10 mg/kg. Two cutaneous melanoma patients and one hepatocellular carcinoma patient, three in all, had partial responses. Findings of the study overall: CD4+ and CD8+ T cells in blood underwent clonal expansion by week 6 at 0.1 to 3.0 mg/kg.

This clone showed up just a few times. Its matching antigen is unknown. Germline V gene sequence: CDR1 SGHVS, CDR2 FQNEAQ. The CDR3 spans 12 residues. V dropped 5 bases and J dropped 3 bases, with 7 bases sitting between them. The table came from immunoSEQ multiplex PCR; TCRdb's copy has only in-frame clones and leaves some out. The sample includes about 73,000 clones, roughly 90% of them seen just once. The receptor was isolated from an adult with an advanced solid tumor such as melanoma, head and neck, liver or kidney cancer. This material consisted of CD4+ or CD8+ T cells sorted from blood, taken in a trial of the OX40 agonist ivuxolimab. This sequence joins TRBV7-8 and TRBJ1-2; unclear D gene. CDR3 DNA: TGTGCCAGCAGCGGGCGGGACTATGGCTACACCTTC. This encodes CASSGRDYGYTF.